This TCR beta chain was found in a study of T cell changes during pregnancy in multiple sclerosis. Germline lookup yields CDR1 SGDLS and CDR2 YYNGEE. Unmatched junction bases numbered 10, after V lost 4 bases and J lost 7 bases. The CDR3 sequence is 15 residues long. TCRdb keeps only in-frame clones here, not all; method: immunoSEQ multiplex PCR. The data show about 94,000 clones, around 94% seen once. V and J are TRBV9 and TRBJ2-1; 8 bases match TRBD2. The sample was peripheral blood, taken in the third trimester of pregnancy. This clonotype was sampled from a female donor with multiple sclerosis, enrolled in a pregnancy study. The CDR3 bases are TGTGCCAGCAGCTTCCGGGGGAGCGGGAGTAATGAGCAGTTCTTC. Translation: CASSFRGSGSNEQFF.